The rows below give T cell receptor beta chains drawn from one sample of a study of T cell repertoires in cytomegalovirus infection. Antigens for these TCRs are unknown. TCRdb called the reads again in MiXCR, with one record for every CDR3 protein. The table includes over 45,000 distinct CDR3 sequences, 20% detected once. Material: CD8+ T cells from cultured PBMCs, obtained from culture after CMV antigen stimulation. These receptor sequences come from a human donor in good health (CMV status not recorded). Some clones in this sample may be carry-over from other donors' samples. Each CDR3 is given with its conserved first and last residue. The D gene is left open where the match is weak. Clone size is given for some rows only: seen once, a few or many times, or a class if the clone is expanded.

CDR3 protein: CASSSWGTRFDEQFF
CDR3 DNA: TGTGCCAGCAGCTCGTGGGGGACTAGGTTCGATGAGCAGTTCTTC
J gene: TRBJ2-1
V gene: TRBV7-9
D gene: TRBD2
clone size: -

CDR3 protein: CASSTDKETQYF
CDR3 DNA: TGTGCCAGCAGCACGGACAAAGAGACCCAGTACTTC
J gene: TRBJ2-5
V gene: TRBV7-6
D gene: -
clone size: many

CDR3 protein: CASSFLAGPNNEQFF
CDR3 DNA: TGTGCCAGCAGTTTTTTAGCGGGCCCGAACAATGAGCAGTTCTTC
J gene: TRBJ2-1
V gene: TRBV27
D gene: TRBD2
clone size: -

CDR3 protein: CASSLGTISYEQYF
CDR3 DNA: TGTGCCAGCAGCCTCGGGACAATCTCCTACGAGCAGTACTTC
J gene: TRBJ2-7
V gene: TRBV9
D gene: -
clone size: many

CDR3 protein: CATSVGDNNEQFF
CDR3 DNA: TGTGCCACCAGTGTAGGGGATAACAATGAGCAGTTCTTC
J gene: TRBJ2-1
V gene: TRBV24-1
D gene: -
clone size: -

CDR3 protein: CASSLTGTGNNEQFF
CDR3 DNA: TGTGCCAGCAGCTTGACCGGGACAGGGAACAATGAGCAGTTCTTC
J gene: TRBJ2-1
V gene: TRBV7-2
D gene: TRBD1
clone size: medium-sized

CDR3 protein: CASSYSTGEAFF
CDR3 DNA: TGTGCCAGCAGTTACTCGACAGGAGAAGCTTTCTTT
J gene: TRBJ1-1
V gene: TRBV6-6
D gene: -
clone size: -

CDR3 protein: CASSSKRGGLNEQFF
CDR3 DNA: TGTGCCAGCAGCTCAAAGCGGGGGGGCCTAAATGAGCAGTTCTTC
J gene: TRBJ2-1
V gene: TRBV7-2
D gene: TRBD2
clone size: -

CDR3 protein: CASSPEVGVTGELFF
CDR3 DNA: TGTGCCAGCAGCCCGGAGGTGGGCGTCACCGGGGAGCTGTTTTTT
J gene: TRBJ2-2
V gene: TRBV4-2
D gene: -
clone size: -

CDR3 protein: CASSPTGYNEQFF
CDR3 DNA: TGTGCCAGCTCGCCGACAGGTTACAATGAGCAGTTCTTC
J gene: TRBJ2-1
V gene: TRBV27
D gene: -
clone size: few

CDR3 protein: CASSFATEAFF
CDR3 DNA: TGTGCCAGCAGCTTCGCCACTGAAGCTTTCTTT
J gene: TRBJ1-1
V gene: TRBV12-3/TRBV12-4
D gene: -
clone size: -

CDR3 protein: CASSYPGEQFF
CDR3 DNA: TGTGCCAGCAGTTACCCCGGTGAGCAGTTCTTC
J gene: TRBJ2-1
V gene: TRBV6-2/TRBV6-3
D gene: -
clone size: few

CDR3 protein: CASSYPGASGTGELFF
CDR3 DNA: TGTGCCAGCAGTTACCCGGGGGCGTCGGGCACCGGGGAGCTGTTTTTT
J gene: TRBJ2-2
V gene: TRBV6-2/TRBV6-3
D gene: -
clone size: few

CDR3 protein: CASSLGSESYNEQFF
CDR3 DNA: TGTGCCAGCAGCTTAGGTAGCGAGTCCTACAATGAGCAGTTCTTC
J gene: TRBJ2-1
V gene: TRBV7-6
D gene: -
clone size: few

CDR3 protein: CASSLGSGRVRVTQYF
CDR3 DNA: TGTGCCAGCAGTTTAGGGAGCGGGAGGGTGAGGGTAACGCAGTATTTT
J gene: TRBJ2-3
V gene: TRBV28
D gene: TRBD2
clone size: few

CDR3 protein: CATSDSSWEIIGDTQYF
CDR3 DNA: TGTGCCACCAGTGATTCGTCCTGGGAGATCATCGGGGATACGCAGTATTTT
J gene: TRBJ2-3
V gene: TRBV24-1
D gene: -
clone size: few

CDR3 protein: CASSLVVSGTPGNTGELFF
CDR3 DNA: TGTGCCAGCAGCTTAGTGGTTAGCGGGACTCCCGGGAACACCGGGGAGCTGTTTTTT
J gene: TRBJ2-2
V gene: TRBV7-2
D gene: TRBD2
clone size: few

CDR3 protein: CASSLGTGTSAYEQYF
CDR3 DNA: TGTGCCAGCAGCTTAGGTACCGGGACTAGTGCCTACGAGCAGTACTTC
J gene: TRBJ2-7
V gene: TRBV7-9
D gene: TRBD2
clone size: -

CDR3 protein: CASSQHSTFGTDNEKLFF
CDR3 DNA: TGCGCCAGCAGCCAACATTCCACATTCGGGACAGATAATGAAAAACTGTTTTTT
J gene: TRBJ1-4
V gene: TRBV4-1
D gene: TRBD1
clone size: few

CDR3 protein: CASSQERKLYNSPLHF
CDR3 DNA: TGTGCCAGCAGCCAAGAGAGAAAACTCTATAATTCACCCCTCCACTTT
J gene: TRBJ1-6
V gene: TRBV4-2
D gene: -
clone size: many

CDR3 protein: CASSTRAQTSYNEQFF
CDR3 DNA: TGTGCCAGCAGTACCCGGGCACAAACCTCCTACAATGAGCAGTTCTTC
J gene: TRBJ2-1
V gene: TRBV6-2/TRBV6-3
D gene: -
clone size: few

CDR3 protein: CASSTRVAGPQNTQYF
CDR3 DNA: TGTGCCAGCAGTACGAGGGTAGCGGGACCACAGAATACGCAGTATTTT
J gene: TRBJ2-3
V gene: TRBV6-8
D gene: TRBD2
clone size: -

CDR3 protein: CASSSRVDPYNEQFF
CDR3 DNA: TGTGCCAGCAGTTCCCGGGTAGATCCCTACAATGAGCAGTTCTTC
J gene: TRBJ2-1
V gene: TRBV27
D gene: -
clone size: -

CDR3 protein: CASSISQGDYEQYF
CDR3 DNA: TGTGCCAGTAGTATCTCACAGGGTGACTACGAGCAGTACTTC
J gene: TRBJ2-7
V gene: TRBV19
D gene: -
clone size: few

CDR3 protein: CASSVSANLNEQFF
CDR3 DNA: TGCGCCAGCAGCGTCAGCGCTAACCTCAATGAGCAGTTCTTC
J gene: TRBJ2-1
V gene: TRBV4-3
D gene: -
clone size: few

CDR3 protein: CASSLVFQWPPKTSYEQYF
CDR3 DNA: TGTGCCAGCAGCTTAGTTTTCCAGTGGCCTCCCAAGACTTCCTACGAGCAGTACTTC
J gene: TRBJ2-7
V gene: TRBV7-2
D gene: -
clone size: -

CDR3 protein: CASRTTGSNQPQHF
CDR3 DNA: TGTGCCAGTAGAACGACAGGTAGCAATCAGCCCCAGCATTTT
J gene: TRBJ1-5
V gene: TRBV19
D gene: -
clone size: few

CDR3 protein: CASSISSGMGGSYNEQFF
CDR3 DNA: TGTGCCAGTAGTATTTCAAGCGGGATGGGGGGTTCCTACAATGAGCAGTTCTTC
J gene: TRBJ2-1
V gene: TRBV19
D gene: TRBD2
clone size: -

CDR3 protein: CASSPYRGGGYGYTF
CDR3 DNA: TGTGCCAGCAGCCCATACAGGGGTGGAGGCTATGGCTACACCTTC
J gene: TRBJ1-2
V gene: TRBV7-8
D gene: TRBD1
clone size: medium-sized

CDR3 protein: CSVFGDTQPRTDTQYF
CDR3 DNA: TGCAGCGTTTTCGGGGACACCCAACCCCGCACAGATACGCAGTATTTT
J gene: TRBJ2-3
V gene: TRBV29-1
D gene: -
clone size: few

CDR3 protein: CASSNGIVYEKLFF
CDR3 DNA: TGTGCCAGCAGTAATGGGATAGTATATGAAAAACTGTTTTTT
J gene: TRBJ1-4
V gene: TRBV28
D gene: -
clone size: once

CDR3 protein: CASNLGGNTEAFF
CDR3 DNA: TGTGCCAGCAACCTTGGGGGGAACACTGAAGCTTTCTTT
J gene: TRBJ1-1
V gene: TRBV12-3/TRBV12-4
D gene: -
clone size: many

CDR3 protein: CASSRTGGNENTEAFF
CDR3 DNA: TGTGCCAGCAGCCGGACAGGGGGCAATGAGAACACTGAAGCTTTCTTT
J gene: TRBJ1-1
V gene: TRBV7-9
D gene: TRBD1
clone size: medium-sized